One and the same sample provided the 9 T cell receptor beta chains below, sequenced in a study of T cells in Graves' hyperthyroidism and ophthalmopathy. Researchers amplified the TCR beta CDR3 regions from RNA transcripts. HTBI primers were used for first-round RT-PCR of the TCR CDR3. TCRdb used MiXCR to reprocess the multiplex PCR reads, holding one entry per CDR3 protein. This sample has 620,000 or so distinct CDR3 sequences, with approximately 14% found just once. Sequencing was carried out using blood. These receptor sequences come from a woman aged 45-60 years with Graves' ophthalmopathy.

V and J are TRBV18 and TRBJ2-6, with D possibly matching TRBD1 (6 bases). Germline V gene lookup returns CDR1 KGHSH and CDR2 LQKENI. There are 16 residues in the CDR3. V lost 4 bases and J lost 1, with 11 bases in between. In nucleotides, the CDR3 is TGTGCCAGCTCACTGCAACAGGGATCTGGGGCCAACGTCCTGACTTTC. Protein product: CASSLQQGSGANVLTF.

Regarding this clonotype: A read error is possible here, since a much larger clone lies one base away. The V gene is TRBV20-1, the J gene TRBJ2-1, with D hard to call. Germline-derived CDR1 and CDR2 are DFQATT and SNEGSKA (reference sequence). The CDR3 extends over 14 amino acids. The CDR3 nucleotides read TGCAGTGCTTTAGTGGTCCCTTCCTACAATGATCAGTTCTTC. Encoded protein: CSALVVPSYNDQFF.

This clonotype has at least ten counts. The chain is built from TRBV12-3 or TRBV12-4 and TRBJ2-3; no definite D call. V shed 0 bases and J shed 1 base, with 14 bases lying between them. This CDR3 has 17 residues. Here the CDR3 reads CASSLALGFSGTDTQYF. The DNA of the CDR3 is TGTGCCAGCAGTTTAGCGCTGGGGTTTTCTGGCACAGATACGCAGTATTTT.

V gene TRBV27 combines with J gene TRBJ2-7, with D possibly being TRBD2 (5 bases). Germline-derived CDR1 and CDR2 are MNHEY and SMNVEV (reference sequence). The V end was cut by 6 bases, the J end by 6 bases, with 15 bases between. The CDR3 covers 13 residues. CDR3 bases: TGTGCCAGCAGCCGGACCCGGACTCGCGAGCAGTACTTC. Translating it yields CASSRTRTREQYF.

The V call is TRBV12-3 or TRBV12-4, the J call TRBJ2-2; D remains ambiguous. Trimming took off 3 bases at V and 3 bases at J, with 11 bases between the two ends. The CDR3 loop spans 15 amino acids. The DNA for the CDR3 is TGTGCCAGCAGTTTGGTCCCCCGAGACACCGGGGAGCTGTTTTTT. It codes for CASSLVPRDTGELFF.

This chain's CDR3 is CAAGTGAQPQHF. CDR3 bases: TGTGCCGCTGGGACAGGGGCGCAGCCCCAGCATTTT. The genes are TRBV10-3 and TRBJ1-5, with 10 bases aligning to TRBD1. Germline values: CDR1 ENHRY, CDR2 SYGVKD. V trimming: 11 bases; J trimming: 7 bases; junction bases outside the gene matches: 5. The CDR3 spans 12 residues.

In its sample, this clonotype was seen many times. The CDR3 protein is CASSLESPSPYEQYF. CDR3 nucleotide sequence: TGCGCCAGCAGCCTCGAGTCCCCTAGTCCCTACGAGCAGTACTTC. V gene TRBV5-1 combines with J gene TRBJ2-7; no firm D call. The germline gives CDR1 SGHRS, CDR2 YFSETQ. Trimming left V 4 bases short and J 2 bases short, with 16 bases between. The CDR3 loop spans 15 amino acids.

Only a few counts were recorded for this clonotype. This chain connects TRBV18 to TRBJ1-2; D is possibly TRBD1 (5 bases). CDR1 is KGHSH and CDR2 is LQKENI in the germline V gene. Deletions cut 1 base from V and 3 bases from J, with 12 bases between. The CDR3 is made up of 15 amino acids. CDR3 in DNA: TGTGCCAGCTCACCACTCTTGATGGGGGACTATGGCTACACCTTC. This sequence encodes CASSPLLMGDYGYTF.

The chain links TRBV5-1 to TRBJ2-5, with TRBD1 matching over 11 bases. With 2 bases clipped from V and 5 bases from J, the junction kept 8 bases outside the gene matches. Germline V gene lookup returns CDR1 SGHRS and CDR2 YFSETQ. This CDR3 has 16 amino acids. CDR3 protein: CASSFPRTGGIETQYF. The CDR3 DNA reads TGCGCCAGCAGCTTCCCCCGGACAGGGGGCATTGAGACCCAGTACTTC.